This TCR beta chain was identified in a study of blood T cell repertoires in COVID-19. Study summary: Both acute and convalescent COVID-19 samples were obtained from the United States, Italy and Spain. From T cells, B-cell-depleted T cells, or PBMCs came the material, which was cDNA or gDNA.

In the original workflow: Estimated nucleated cell counts came from reference gene primer amplification. Sequencing used immunoSEQ multiplex PCR; TCRdb keeps in-frame clones, though not all of them. V and J calls plus clone size are reproduced from that table; the DNA served to infer D and trimming. Found here are some 130,000 clones, roughly 80% of them singletons; the top ten hold roughly 9.8%. Trimming took off 4 bases at V and 3 bases at J, with 10 bases between the two ends. The germline V gene encodes CDR1 MGHRA and CDR2 YSYEKL. This CDR3 is 13 amino acids long. The TCR comes from a man aged 55 to 70 who had recovered from COVID-19. The chain carries TRBV4-1 and TRBJ2-7; D is perhaps TRBD1 (5 bases). Sequencing was carried out using peripheral blood. The CDR3 region is CASSPQRGYEQYF. The CDR3 bases are TGCGCCAGCAGCCCGCAAAGGGGCTACGAGCAGTACTTC.